The next 12 T cell receptor beta chains were all read from a single sample in a study of chemoradiotherapy in HPV16-positive cancers (dated by TCRdb to between 2020 and 2023). Library construction relied on the immunoSEQ multiplex PCR assay. TCRdb took this table from immuneACCESS and kept in-frame rearrangements with V and J called. Such tables lack part of the clones; where checked against another copy, unresolved V genes explain under half of the gap, and the rest is unexplained. The sample table holds about 12,000 clones, of which roughly nine tenths were seen once. 2.8% of the sample lies in the top ten. The sample consisted of blood, taken from a patient who underwent chemoradiotherapy. The receptors were sampled from a human donor with HPV-associated anogenital cancer.

V gene TRBV5-1 combines with J gene TRBJ1-1; D might be TRBD1 (6 bases). CDR3 size: 14 residues. Germline V CDR1 and CDR2: SGHRS, YFSETQ. Deletions cut 4 bases from V and 2 bases from J, with 12 bases between. CDR3 sequence: CASSPQGFNTEAFF. In DNA form, the CDR3 reads TGCGCCAGCAGCCCACAGGGTTTCAACACTGAAGCTTTCTTT.

This clone was counted a single time. The CDR3 bases are TGCAGCGCAAAAACGGGACAGATCACAGATACGCAGTATTTT. Encoded protein: CSAKTGQITDTQYF. The rearrangement uses TRBV29-1 and TRBJ2-3, with TRBD1 identical over 7 bases. CDR3 length: 14 amino acids. CDR1 and CDR2 from the germline V gene are SQVTM and ANQGSEA. V shed 7 bases, J shed 2 bases, and the junction held 9 bases outside the gene matches.

This chain links TRBV6-5 with TRBJ2-5; TRBD1 matches at 7 bases. V shed 6 bases and J 4 bases; nucleotides not matched to a gene: 11. Germline loops: CDR1 MNHEY, CDR2 SVGAGI. CDR3 length: 15 amino acids. The CDR3 here is CASSPHSGQRETQYF. CDR3 in DNA: TGTGCCAGCAGCCCCCATTCGGGACAGAGAGAGACCCAGTACTTC.

The genes are TRBV30 and TRBJ1-2, with D perhaps matching TRBD1 (5 bases). This CDR3 has 12 residues. CDR1 is GTSNPN and CDR2 is SVGIG in the germline V gene (reference sequence). V lost 2 bases and J lost 6, with 10 bases in between. CDR3 region: CAWSKAGNGYTF. The CDR3 DNA reads TGTGCCTGGAGTAAGGCAGGGAATGGCTACACCTTC.

The chain employs TRBV5-5 and TRBJ2-7; 7 positions match TRBD1. Germline CDR1 SGHKS, CDR2 YYEKEE (reference sequence). CDR3 length: 14 residues. V lost 2 bases, J lost 2 bases, and 4 bases stayed unmatched. CDR3 amino acids: CASSFTGTAYEQYF. The CDR3 DNA follows: TGTGCCAGCAGCTTCACCGGGACAGCCTACGAGCAGTACTTC.

V usage is TRBV5-1 and J usage is TRBJ1-2; D is possibly TRBD1 (5 bases). V was pared by 2 bases and J by 7 bases, with 15 bases between. CDR3 length equals 14 residues. CDR1 SGHRS and CDR2 YFSETQ come from the germline V gene. CDR3 residues: CASSLDPATGGYTF. CDR3 DNA: TGCGCCAGCAGCTTAGATCCGGCAACAGGTGGCTACACCTTC.

The V and J genes are TRBV7-7 and TRBJ2-4; the D call may be TRBD1 or TRBD2 (6 bases each). In germline, CDR1 is SSHAT, CDR2 FNYEAQ (reference sequence). V was pared by 5 bases and J by 10 bases, with 15 bases between. This CDR3 spans 13 amino acids. The CDR3 spells CASSIEEGGIQYF. The CDR3 DNA reads TGTGCCAGCAGCATAGAAGAGGGGGGAATTCAGTACTTC. Complete variable domain (other parts from reference TRBV7-7 and TRBJ2-4): GAGVSQSPRYKVTKRGQDVTLRCDPISSHATLYWYQQALGQGPEFLTYFNYEAQPDKSGLPSDRFSAERPEGSISTLTIQRTEQRDSAMYRCASSIEEGGIQYFGAGTRLSVL.

The chain has TRBV7-3 and TRBJ2-2; D is perhaps TRBD1 (5 bases). The CDR3 length is 17 residues. V lost 0 bases, J lost 4 bases, and 15 bases lay in between. Germline CDR1 and CDR2: SGHTA and FQGTGA. The CDR3 sequence: CASSLTPAGRSTGELFF. The CDR3 DNA reads as TGTGCCAGCAGCTTAACTCCGGCAGGGCGAAGCACCGGGGAGCTGTTTTTT.

V is TRBV5-1 and J is TRBJ2-3; 8 nucleotides agree with TRBD2. Germline lookup yields CDR1 SGHRS and CDR2 YFSETQ. The CDR3 length is 16 residues. Trimming took 3 bases from V and 5 from J; bases not matched to a gene: 11. CDR3 in amino acids: CASSWEVGGGLDTQYF. The CDR3 DNA reads as TGCGCCAGCAGCTGGGAGGTCGGCGGGGGGCTAGATACGCAGTATTTT.

The chain is built from TRBV4-1 and TRBJ2-3, with TRBD2 as a possible D gene (5 bases). Trimming removed 0 bases at V and 2 bases at J, with 12 bases between. The CDR3 spans 16 residues. Germline CDR1 and CDR2: MGHRA and YSYEKL. The CDR3 region has the DNA TGCGCCAGCAGCCAAGATGAGGGCAGACTCACAGATACGCAGTATTTT. Protein: CASSQDEGRLTDTQYF.

The rearrangement uses TRBV5-1 and TRBJ1-3; D may be TRBD1 (6 bases). The CDR3 is 14 amino acids. The V gene's germline CDR1 is SGHRS and CDR2 YFSETQ. V lost 5 bases to trimming and J lost 0 bases, with 9 bases between them. CDR3 sequence: CASREGGSGNTIYF. DNA of the CDR3: TGCGCCAGCAGGGAGGGGGGCTCTGGAAACACCATATATTTT. The full variable domain, rest sourced from reference TRBV5-1 and TRBJ1-3, is KAGVTQTPRYLIKTRGQQVTLSCSPISGHRSVSWYQQTPGQGLQFLFEYFSETQRNKGNFPGRFSGRQFSNSRSEMNVSTLELGDSALYLCASREGGSGNTIYFGEGSWLTVV.

This chain links TRBV9 with TRBJ1-1, with D possibly matching TRBD1 (6 bases). Trimming pared 3 bases from V and 1 base from J, leaving 19 bases between. Per germline, CDR1 SGDLS and CDR2 YYNGEE. There are 17 residues in the CDR3. CDR3 DNA sequence: TGTGCCAGCAGCGCCCCAGAGAGGGGGAAGAGGAACACTGAAGCTTTCTTT. Amino acid sequence: CASSAPERGKRNTEAFF.